This T cell receptor (beta chain) came from a study of regulatory T cells in long-lasting Graves disease. Study findings and constraints: It is possible that accuracy was reduced by the small size of the sample. Newly diagnosed patients had higher TCR diversity than persistent Graves' patients did. TRBV28, TRBJ1-2 and TRBJ2-5 emerged as the favored segments in persistent disease.

Time point: persistent/refractory GD, antithyroid drugs over 5 years with positive TRAb. Following extraction of RNA from PBMCs, that RNA was used to make the TCR library. An endocrinology department in Xi'an, China, supplied the patients. As concerns this clonotype: The antigen is not known.

Both iRepertoire HTBI primers and Arm-PCR of CDR3 regions were used to build the TCR beta libraries. MiXCR, run by TCRdb on the multiplex PCR reads, gives a single entry per CDR3 protein. The table lists a few hundred thousand distinct CDR3 sequences, 20% to 30% of them singletons. Trimming stripped 1 base from V and 4 bases from J, with 19 bases between. The length of the CDR3 is 17 residues. Germline values: CDR1 SEHNR, CDR2 FQNEAQ (reference sequence). The chain carries TRBV7-9 and TRBJ2-5; no clear D gene. This sample comprised peripheral blood mononuclear cells (PBMCs), obtained when the disease was refractory, from a patient treated with antithyroid drugs. The receptor's source is a female donor with Graves disease. The DNA for the CDR3 is TGTGCCAGCAGCTTAGGCCCAGCTGTAGGAATCGGAGAGACCCAGTACTTC. Protein: CASSLGPAVGIGETQYF.